This passage covers 4 T cell receptor beta chains from one sample sequenced in a study of spatial heterogeneity in lung cancer. TCRdb ran MiXCR on the 5' RACE reads and lists one entry per CDR3 protein. This sample carries around 8,100 distinct CDR3 sequences, around 12% of them seen once, and the ten largest clones take roughly 11%. Time point of the sample: sample taken at primary tumor resection. Points from the study as a whole: In tumors, expanded intratumoral alpha and beta TCR counts tracked mutation counts.

Their target antigens are unknown. The starting material was lung tumor tissue, obtained at surgery. The receptors were gathered from a male donor with early-stage non-small cell lung cancer.

This clonotype was counted many times. As an off-target read in a library built for alpha chains, this beta chain has a frequency of little significance. The gene calls are TRBV28 and TRBJ2-3; 8 bases fit TRBD2. The CDR3 spans 16 residues. Germline V gives CDR1 MDHEN, CDR2 SYDVKM. J was trimmed by 0 bases and V by 5 bases; bases with no gene match: 7. The CDR3 sequence: CASSVIAGRSTDTQYF. CDR3 nucleotides: TGTGCCAGCAGTGTCATAGCGGGGCGTAGCACAGATACGCAGTATTTT.

This clonotype was detected many times. This beta chain is a stray read from a library made for alpha chains; its abundance is not meaningful. The J gene is TRBJ1-2, the V gene TRBV13; D unresolved. Per the germline V gene, CDR1 is PRHDT and CDR2 is FYEKMQ (reference sequence). The CDR3 covers 15 residues. V gave up 5 bases and J gave up 2 bases, with 15 bases separating them. The CDR3 loop reads CASSKGLRGNYGYTF. For the CDR3, the DNA is TGTGCCAGCAGCAAGGGTCTTCGGGGAAACTATGGCTACACCTTC.

Concerning this clonotype itself: This may be a read error, as it is one base from a much larger clone. Because the library targeted alpha chains, this beta chain is an off-target read whose size means little. The chain is built from TRBV28 and TRBJ1-1, with D perhaps matching TRBD1 (6 bases). CDR3 length: 13 residues. With 7 bases removed from V and 6 bases from J, the gap between germline ends came to 15 bases. Germline values: CDR1 MDHEN, CDR2 SYDVKM. CDR3 region: CASTFRGFSEAFF. CDR3 coding DNA: TGTGCCAGCACCTTTAGGGGGTTCTCTGAAGCTTTCTTT.

A few counts support this clonotype. For a library built for alpha chains, this beta chain is a stray read; little rests on its size. This chain joins TRBV5-6 and TRBJ2-7; D remains ambiguous. V lost 0 bases and J 0 bases, leaving 4 bases between the germline ends. This CDR3 region has 13 residues. Germline V gene data show CDR1 as SGHDT and CDR2 as YYEEEE. The CDR3 coding sequence is TGTGCCAGCAGCTTGGTAGACTCCTACGAGCAGTACTTC. It specifies CASSLVDSYEQYF.